This T cell receptor beta chain was sequenced for a study of blood T cell repertoires in COVID-19. About the research overall: Sites across the United States, Italy and Spain contributed samples from acute and convalescent COVID-19.

In the original analysis: The assay estimated nucleated cells by amplifying reference gene primers. Here immunoSEQ multiplex PCR was the method, and the copy in TCRdb shows in-frame clones only, minus some. Clone size and the V and J calls come from that table; the DNA yielded D and trimming. The table lists about 240,000 clones, around 90% of them singletons. The study drew participants aged roughly 18 to 89 years from approximately 23 US areas. This receptor was taken from a woman younger than 45 with acute COVID-19. Material for sequencing was PBMCs or T cells enriched from blood (not recorded which).

In DNA, the CDR3 is TGTGCCAGCAGGCGACAGGGCCCCGATCAGCCCCAGCATTTT. Translating gives CASRRQGPDQPQHF. The V gene is TRBV2, the J gene TRBJ1-5, with TRBD1 matching over 7 bases. V shed 6 bases and J 5 bases; nucleotides not matched to a gene: 7. Germline CDR1 and CDR2: SNHLY and FYNNEI. The CDR3 has 14 amino acids.